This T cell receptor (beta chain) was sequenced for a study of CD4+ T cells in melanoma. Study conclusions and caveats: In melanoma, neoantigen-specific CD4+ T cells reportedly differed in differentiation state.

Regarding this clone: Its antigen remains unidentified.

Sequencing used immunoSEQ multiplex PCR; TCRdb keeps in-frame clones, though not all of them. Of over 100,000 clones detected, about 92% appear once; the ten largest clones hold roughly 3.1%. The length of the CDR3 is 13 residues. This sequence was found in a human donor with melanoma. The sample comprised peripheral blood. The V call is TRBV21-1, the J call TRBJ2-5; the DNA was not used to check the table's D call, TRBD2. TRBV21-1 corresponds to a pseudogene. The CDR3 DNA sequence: TGTGCCAGCAGCAAACGACTTCAAGAGACCCAGTACTTC. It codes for CASSKRLQETQYF.